This T cell receptor (beta chain) was retrieved from a study of blood T cell repertoires in COVID-19. Original data processing: The authors estimated nucleated cell counts from reference gene primer amplification. Assay: immunoSEQ multiplex PCR; the TCRdb copy retains only in-frame clones and omits some. V, J and clone size reflect that table, while D and trimming were determined from the DNA. This sample has 45,000 to 65,000 clones, with 90% to 95% found just once. Trimming took 4 bases from V and 0 from J, leaving 17 bases between them. The CDR3 has 18 amino acids. Germline loops: CDR1 SGHNT, CDR2 YYREEE (reference sequence).

The origin of this receptor is a human donor in a cohort sampled during active COVID-19. Sequenced sample: peripheral blood. The chain links TRBV5-4 to TRBJ2-6; the D gene is possibly TRBD2 (6 bases). CDR3 residues: CASSPKGGTPSGANVLTF. The CDR3 DNA follows: TGTGCCAGCAGCCCGAAAGGAGGGACGCCCTCTGGGGCCAACGTCCTGACTTTC.